The rows below give T cell receptor beta chains drawn from one sample of a study of blood T cell repertoires in COVID-19. Libraries were prepared by immunoSEQ multiplex PCR; TCRdb keeps only in-frame clonotypes and omits some of them. Of about 130,000 clones in the sample, 75% to 85% were seen once. The sample consisted of peripheral blood. These receptors originate from a woman in her forties or fifties with acute or convalescent COVID-19. The CDR3 runs from the conserved cysteine through the conserved F or W. A D gene is named only where the DNA matches it firmly. Not all rows give a size; the values are once, few, many and, for expanded clones, a class.

j_gene: TRBJ2-1
d_gene: TRBD2
len: 14
abundance: NA
v_gene: TRBV19
CDR3aa: CASSLAGVRNEQFF
CDR3nt: TGTGCCAGTAGTTTAGCGGGAGTGAGGAATGAGCAGTTCTTC

j_gene: TRBJ1-2
d_gene: NA
len: 14
abundance: NA
v_gene: TRBV12-2
CDR3aa: CASLGGRPNYGYTF
CDR3nt: TGTGCATCACTGGGGGGACGGCCTAACTATGGCTACACCTTC

j_gene: TRBJ1-5
d_gene: NA
len: 13
abundance: NA
v_gene: TRBV7-9
CDR3aa: CASSLEPDQPQHF
CDR3nt: TGTGCCAGCAGCTTAGAACCGGATCAGCCCCAGCATTTT

j_gene: TRBJ1-5
d_gene: TRBD1
len: 17
abundance: NA
v_gene: TRBV29-1
CDR3aa: CSVVFRDRESSNQPQHF
CDR3nt: TGCAGCGTCGTGTTCCGGGACAGGGAATCGAGCAATCAGCCCCAGCATTTT

j_gene: TRBJ2-3
d_gene: NA
len: 15
abundance: NA
v_gene: TRBV6-6
CDR3aa: CASSGLNPSTDTQYF
CDR3nt: TGTGCCAGCTCAGGTCTGAACCCTAGCACAGATACGCAGTATTTT

j_gene: TRBJ1-5
d_gene: TRBD1
len: 14
abundance: NA
v_gene: TRBV28
CDR3aa: CASSFQGAGQPQHF
CDR3nt: TGTGCCAGCAGTTTCCAGGGGGCGGGTCAGCCCCAGCATTTT

j_gene: TRBJ1-5
d_gene: NA
len: 13
abundance: once
v_gene: TRBV13
CDR3aa: CASSFGGKGPQHF
CDR3nt: TGTGCCAGCAGCTTCGGGGGGAAGGGGCCCCAGCATTTT

j_gene: TRBJ1-4
d_gene: NA
len: 14
abundance: once
v_gene: TRBV28
CDR3aa: CASGGRGSNEKLFF
CDR3nt: TGTGCCAGCGGGGGGAGGGGCTCTAATGAAAAACTGTTTTTT

j_gene: TRBJ2-7
d_gene: TRBD1
len: 15
abundance: few
v_gene: TRBV5-1
CDR3aa: CASSSGTGSSYEQYF
CDR3nt: TGCGCCAGCAGCTCAGGGACAGGGAGCTCCTACGAGCAGTACTTC

j_gene: TRBJ2-3
d_gene: TRBD1
len: 14
abundance: NA
v_gene: TRBV3-1/TRBV3-2
CDR3aa: CASSELQGWDTQYF
CDR3nt: TGTGCCAGCAGCGAACTACAGGGGTGGGATACGCAGTATTTT

j_gene: TRBJ2-7
d_gene: NA
len: 12
abundance: NA
v_gene: TRBV19
CDR3aa: CASSRGSYEQYF
CDR3nt: TGTGCCAGTAGCAGGGGTTCCTACGAGCAGTACTTC

j_gene: TRBJ1-4
d_gene: TRBD1
len: 16
abundance: NA
v_gene: TRBV7-9
CDR3aa: CASSFSGTGLNEKLFF
CDR3nt: TGTGCCAGCAGCTTCTCAGGGACAGGGCTTAATGAAAAACTGTTTTTT

j_gene: TRBJ1-5
d_gene: TRBD1
len: 17
abundance: NA
v_gene: TRBV2
CDR3aa: CASSDGRGSYSNQPQHF
CDR3nt: TGTGCCAGCAGTGATGGCAGGGGGTCCTATAGCAATCAGCCCCAGCATTTT

j_gene: TRBJ1-4
d_gene: TRBD1
len: 16
abundance: NA
v_gene: TRBV3-1/TRBV3-2
CDR3aa: CASSQRGTGGIEKLFF
CDR3nt: TGTGCCAGCAGCCAGAGGGGGACAGGGGGCATTGAAAAACTGTTTTTT

j_gene: TRBJ1-6
d_gene: TRBD1
len: 16
abundance: NA
v_gene: TRBV27
CDR3aa: CASSLSNTGEGSPLHF
CDR3nt: TGTGCCAGCAGTTTATCTAATACAGGGGAAGGTTCACCCCTCCACTTT

j_gene: TRBJ2-7
d_gene: NA
len: 12
abundance: NA
v_gene: TRBV12-3/TRBV12-4
CDR3aa: CASSRGSFEQYF
CDR3nt: TGTGCCAGCAGTAGGGGAAGCTTTGAGCAGTACTTC

j_gene: TRBJ1-5
d_gene: TRBD1
len: 15
abundance: NA
v_gene: TRBV19
CDR3aa: CASRDRQGEDQPQHF
CDR3nt: TGTGCCAGTAGGGACCGACAGGGCGAGGATCAGCCCCAGCATTTT

j_gene: TRBJ1-5
d_gene: NA
len: 14
abundance: NA
v_gene: TRBV2
CDR3aa: CASSELGLNQPQHF
CDR3nt: TGTGCCAGCAGTGAGTTGGGCCTCAATCAGCCCCAGCATTTT

j_gene: TRBJ2-7
d_gene: TRBD2
len: 16
abundance: NA
v_gene: TRBV4-2
CDR3aa: CASSHRTSGRVYEQYF
CDR3nt: TGTGCCAGCAGCCATAGGACTAGCGGGAGGGTATACGAGCAGTACTTC

j_gene: TRBJ2-2
d_gene: NA
len: 14
abundance: NA
v_gene: TRBV9
CDR3aa: CASSFQGNTGELFF
CDR3nt: TGTGCCAGCAGCTTTCAGGGGAACACCGGGGAGCTGTTTTTT

j_gene: TRBJ1-5
d_gene: TRBD1
len: 15
abundance: NA
v_gene: TRBV3-1/TRBV3-2
CDR3aa: CASSLGTGTGQPQHF
CDR3nt: TGTGCCAGCAGCCTGGGGACAGGGACGGGGCAGCCCCAGCATTTT

j_gene: TRBJ1-3
d_gene: NA
len: 14
abundance: few
v_gene: TRBV27
CDR3aa: CASSLRAGGNTIYF
CDR3nt: TGTGCCAGCAGTTTAAGGGCAGGGGGAAACACCATATATTTT

j_gene: TRBJ1-2
d_gene: TRBD1
len: 13
abundance: NA
v_gene: TRBV19
CDR3aa: CASKGQSSYGYTF
CDR3nt: TGTGCCAGTAAGGGACAGTCTAGCTATGGCTACACCTTC

j_gene: TRBJ2-5
d_gene: TRBD1
len: 15
abundance: NA
v_gene: TRBV9
CDR3aa: CASSVWGTGEETQYF
CDR3nt: TGTGCCAGCAGCGTATGGGGGACAGGGGAAGAGACCCAGTACTTC

j_gene: TRBJ2-7
d_gene: TRBD2
len: 14
abundance: NA
v_gene: TRBV29-1
CDR3aa: CSVLLADSSYEQYF
CDR3nt: TGCAGCGTCCTACTAGCGGACAGCTCCTACGAGCAGTACTTC

j_gene: TRBJ1-1
d_gene: TRBD1
len: 16
abundance: NA
v_gene: TRBV30
CDR3aa: CAWTLYGTDLNTEAFF
CDR3nt: TGTGCCTGGACCCTATACGGGACAGATTTGAACACTGAAGCTTTCTTT

j_gene: TRBJ1-6
d_gene: NA
len: 18
abundance: few
v_gene: TRBV13
CDR3aa: CASSLGHSGVTYNSPLHF
CDR3nt: TGTGCCAGCAGCTTAGGCCACTCAGGGGTCACATATAATTCACCCCTCCACTTT

j_gene: TRBJ2-3
d_gene: TRBD2
len: 17
abundance: NA
v_gene: TRBV27
CDR3aa: CASSLRGLAGDKDTQYF
CDR3nt: TGTGCCAGCAGTTTACGGGGACTAGCGGGGGATAAGGATACGCAGTATTTT

j_gene: TRBJ2-1
d_gene: NA
len: 14
abundance: NA
v_gene: TRBV24-1
CDR3aa: CATGAEGSYNEQFF
CDR3nt: TGTGCCACCGGGGCCGAAGGCTCCTACAATGAGCAGTTCTTC

j_gene: TRBJ2-1
d_gene: TRBD2
len: 13
abundance: NA
v_gene: TRBV27
CDR3aa: CASSFLAGNEQFF
CDR3nt: TGTGCCAGCAGTTTTCTAGCGGGCAATGAGCAGTTCTTC

j_gene: TRBJ2-7
d_gene: NA
len: 15
abundance: NA
v_gene: TRBV6-1
CDR3aa: CASSEAGGAIYEQYF
CDR3nt: TGTGCCAGCAGTGAAGCGGGGGGGGCGATCTACGAGCAGTACTTC

j_gene: TRBJ2-1
d_gene: TRBD1
len: 12
abundance: NA
v_gene: TRBV7-8
CDR3aa: CASSSRQGPQFF
CDR3nt: TGTGCCAGCAGCTCAAGACAGGGTCCCCAGTTCTTC

j_gene: TRBJ1-6
d_gene: TRBD1
len: 13
abundance: few
v_gene: TRBV6-5
CDR3aa: CASYGQVGSPLHF
CDR3nt: TGTGCCAGCTACGGACAGGTCGGCTCACCCCTCCACTTT

j_gene: TRBJ2-1
d_gene: NA
len: 15
abundance: NA
v_gene: TRBV5-1
CDR3aa: CASSFGNERGNEQFF
CDR3nt: TGCGCCAGCAGCTTTGGAAATGAAAGGGGGAATGAGCAGTTCTTC

j_gene: TRBJ1-5
d_gene: NA
len: 17
abundance: once
v_gene: TRBV19
CDR3aa: CASSPQGQRLINQPQHF
CDR3nt: TGTGCCAGTAGTCCCCAAGGACAGAGGTTGATCAATCAGCCCCAGCATTTT

j_gene: TRBJ2-3
d_gene: TRBD2
len: 15
abundance: NA
v_gene: TRBV28
CDR3aa: CASSFGGSRTDTQYF
CDR3nt: TGTGCCAGCAGTTTCGGCGGGAGTAGGACAGATACGCAGTATTTT